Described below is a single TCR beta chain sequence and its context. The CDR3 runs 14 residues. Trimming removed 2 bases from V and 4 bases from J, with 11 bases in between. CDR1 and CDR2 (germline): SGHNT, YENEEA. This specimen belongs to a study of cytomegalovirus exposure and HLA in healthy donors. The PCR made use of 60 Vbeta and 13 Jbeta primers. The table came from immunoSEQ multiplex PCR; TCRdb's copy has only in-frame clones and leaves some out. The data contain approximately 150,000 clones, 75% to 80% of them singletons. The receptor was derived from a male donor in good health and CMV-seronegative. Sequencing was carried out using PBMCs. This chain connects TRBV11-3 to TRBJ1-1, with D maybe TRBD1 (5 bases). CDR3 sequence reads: CASSLKGHSTEAFF. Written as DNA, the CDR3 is TGTGCCAGCAGCTTAAAGGGGCACAGCACTGAAGCTTTCTTT.